Each of the 23 T cell receptor beta chains below was sequenced from the same sample in a study of Graves' ophthalmopathy and Graves' hyperthyroidism. RNA served as the template for amplifying TCR beta CDR3 regions. First-round RT-PCR used HTBI primers; second-round multiplex PCR followed. TCRdb redid the calling of the multiplex PCR reads with MiXCR, one entry per CDR3 protein. The table records approximately 700,000 distinct CDR3 sequences, over 40% of them present only once. The sequenced sample was peripheral blood. The receptors stem from an adult man with Graves' ophthalmopathy.

A note on this clonotype: A much larger clone lies a single base off, so this may be a read error. The rearrangement links TRBV12-3 or TRBV12-4 to TRBJ1-1; 7 positions agree with TRBD1. V dropped 6 bases and J dropped 4; count of bases not matched to a gene: 11. The CDR3 consists of 15 residues. CDR3 in DNA: TGTGCCAGCAGCTCCAGGGGGGGCGGAGGCACTGAAGCTTTCTTT. Amino acids: CASSSRGGGGTEAFF.

The chain recombines TRBV7-8 with TRBJ2-7, with 9 bases matching TRBD2. Trimming removed 2 bases from V and 5 bases from J; junction bases left unmatched: 7. CDR1 is SGHVS, CDR2 FQNEAQ, per germline. The CDR3 has 15 amino acids. The CDR3 here is CASSLPAGGPDEQYF. The DNA of the CDR3 is TGTGCCAGCAGCTTACCAGCGGGAGGCCCCGACGAGCAGTACTTC.

The J gene is TRBJ2-3, the V gene TRBV7-2, with a possible D match to TRBD2 (6 bases). Germline CDR1 reads SGHTA; CDR2 reads FQGNSA. The CDR3 spans 10 residues. V was clipped by 6 bases and J by 9 bases, with 7 bases between them. CDR3 protein: CASREGTQYF. In nucleotides, the CDR3 is TGTGCCAGCAGGGAGGGGACGCAGTATTTT.

Details on this clonotype: Relative to the germline gene, one junction end is altered; a read error may explain this. This chain joins TRBV7-9 and TRBJ2-3; no reliable D call. The CDR3 is 12 amino acids. Germline V lookup: CDR1 SEHNR, CDR2 FQNEAQ (reference sequence). Written as DNA, the CDR3 is TGTGCCAGCAGATTAGTGGTAGATACGCAGTATTTT. Protein: CASRLVVDTQYF.

The chain's CDR3 is CASSFPLSERSYEQYF. The DNA for the CDR3 is TGTGCCAGCAGCTTCCCTCTTAGCGAACGCTCCTACGAGCAGTACTTC. The chain couples TRBV7-9 to TRBJ2-7; D is perhaps TRBD2 (5 bases). Germline lookup yields CDR1 SEHNR and CDR2 FQNEAQ (reference sequence). This CDR3 contains 16 residues. With 3 bases removed from V and 0 bases from J, the gap between germline ends came to 15 bases.

Comments on this clonotype: This may come from a read error, since a much larger clone is one base off. This rearrangement joins TRBV4-1 to TRBJ2-6; no clear D gene. There are 16 residues in the CDR3. Germline values: CDR1 MGHRA, CDR2 YSYEKL. The CDR3 DNA sequence: TGCGTCAGCAGCCTCTCCGTGGTCTCTGGGGCCAACGTCCTGACTTTC. Translation gives CVSSLSVVSGANVLTF.

The chain carries TRBV12-3 or TRBV12-4 and TRBJ2-7; D uncertain. This CDR3 comprises 14 residues. Trimming left V 5 bases short and J 0 bases short, with 11 bases between. CDR3 in amino acids: CASSLVLGSYEQYF. CDR3 nucleotide sequence: TGTGCCAGCAGTCTGGTTCTAGGCTCCTACGAGCAGTACTTC.

V usage is TRBV10-3 and J usage is TRBJ2-5; TRBD2 matches at 13 bases. The length of the CDR3 is 15 residues. Trimming removed 5 bases from V and 4 bases from J; junction bases left unmatched: 4. Germline V CDR1 and CDR2: ENHRY, SYGVKD. CDR3 loop: CAISKGLAGVETQYF. Written as DNA, the CDR3 is TGTGCCATCAGTAAAGGACTAGCGGGGGTAGAGACCCAGTACTTC.

This rearrangement joins TRBV12-3 or TRBV12-4 to TRBJ1-1; TRBD1 might be the D (6 bases). CDR3 size: 17 residues. V was shortened by 3 bases and J by 0 bases, with 17 bases between the two germline ends. The DNA of the CDR3 is TGTGCCAGCAGTTTGTGGTCTTTGGACAGACTGAACACTGAAGCTTTCTTT. It is translated as CASSLWSLDRLNTEAFF.

This clonotype was detected many times. The chain couples TRBV4-3 to TRBJ2-7; tentative D call: TRBD1 (7 bases). The V end was cut by 2 bases, the J end by 4 bases, with 12 bases between. The germline V gene encodes CDR1 LGHNA and CDR2 YSLEER. The CDR3 is 14 residues long. The CDR3 sequence is CASSQTRDSYEQYF. In nucleotides, the CDR3 is TGCGCCAGCAGCCAAACGCGGGACAGTTACGAGCAGTACTTC.

This clonotype was seen ten or more times. J is TRBJ1-4 and V is TRBV12-3 or TRBV12-4, with TRBD1 matching over 9 bases. The CDR3 extends over 14 amino acids. The J segment lost 8 bases and the V segment lost 4 bases, leaving 5 bases of the junction unmatched. In nucleotides, the CDR3 is TGTGCCAGCAGTTACGGGGACAGGGCGGAAAAACTGTTTTTT. Its translation: CASSYGDRAEKLFF.

The chain recombines TRBV5-4 with TRBJ2-5; the D is unclear. The CDR3 extends over 14 amino acids. Trimming removed 1 base at V and 5 bases at J, with 12 bases between. Germline V gives CDR1 SGHNT, CDR2 YYREEE (reference sequence). The CDR3 region has the DNA TGTGCCAGCAGCTTGTCACAGATCGGGGAGACCCAGTACTTC. The encoded protein is CASSLSQIGETQYF. Full variable domain (missing parts from reference TRBV5-4 and TRBJ2-5): ETGVTQSPTHLIKTRGQQVTLRCSSQSGHNTVSWYQQALGQGPQFIFQYYREEENGRGNFPPRFSGLQFPNYSSELNVNALELDDSALYLCASSLSQIGETQYFGPGTRLLVL.

The chain employs TRBV6-6 and TRBJ2-2; 8 bases match TRBD2. This CDR3 has 17 amino acids. From germline, CDR1 is MNHNY and CDR2 SVGAGI (reference sequence). After removal of 6 bases from V and 6 bases from J, the junction contained 15 bases not matched to a gene. DNA for the CDR3: TGTGCCAGCAGCCAATTCGTAACTGGCGGGAGGTCCGGGGAGCTGTTTTTT. This translates into CASSQFVTGGRSGELFF.

This clonotype was seen a few times. The V and J genes are TRBV4-1 and TRBJ2-7, with 10 bases identical to TRBD2. After removal of 1 base from V and 7 bases from J, the junction contained 10 bases not matched to a gene. The CDR3 has 16 amino acids. From germline, CDR1 is MGHRA and CDR2 YSYEKL. The DNA of the CDR3 is TGCGCCAGCAGCCAAGCGGGAACTAGCGGGGTATATGAGCAGTACTTC. Translating it yields CASSQAGTSGVYEQYF.

This clonotype has at least ten counts. CDR3 sequence reads: CASSSRKYEQYF. In DNA, the CDR3 is TGCGCCAGCAGCTCCCGCAAATACGAGCAGTACTTC. The V call is TRBV5-1, the J call TRBJ2-7, with no clear D. Germline assignment: CDR1 SGHRS and CDR2 YFSETQ. This CDR3 comprises 12 residues. V dropped 3 bases and J dropped 4 bases, with 8 bases sitting between them.

This clonotype was found a few times. V is TRBV7-9 and J is TRBJ2-3, with unresolved D. The germline gives CDR1 SEHNR, CDR2 FQNEAQ (reference sequence). The CDR3 runs 18 residues. V lost 1 base and J lost 4, with 21 bases in between. CDR3 sequence reads: CASSLVGSARPTADTQYF. The CDR3 DNA sequence: TGTGCCAGCAGCTTAGTGGGCAGCGCAAGGCCCACCGCAGATACGCAGTATTTT.

The V gene is TRBV10-3, the J gene TRBJ1-1; D gene uncertain. The V gene's germline CDR1 is ENHRY and CDR2 SYGVKD. The CDR3 runs to 14 residues. Between the trimmed V and J ends, which lost 6 bases and 0 bases, there was a span of 11 bases. The CDR3 loop is CAISPPGLNTEAFF. The DNA for the CDR3 is TGTGCCATCAGCCCGCCCGGATTGAACACTGAAGCTTTCTTT.

This clonotype was recorded at least ten times. This chain joins TRBV12-3 or TRBV12-4 and TRBJ1-1, with a tentative D call TRBD1 (6 bases). This CDR3 has 13 residues. The ends were cut back, 8 bases at V and 4 bases at J, with 14 bases in the middle. The CDR3 DNA reads TGTGCCAGCTGCCTTCAGGGGTCCACTGAAGCTTTCTTT. Amino acid sequence: CASCLQGSTEAFF.

On this clonotype: This clone may be a read error of a much larger clone one base away. J is TRBJ2-7 and V is TRBV10-3; D call uncertain. The CDR3 is made up of 13 amino acids. CDR1 is ENHRY and CDR2 is SYGVKD in the germline V gene. CDR3: CASSLNGAYEQYF. DNA of the CDR3: TGTGCCAGCAGTTTAAACGGAGCCTACGAGCAGTACTTC.

This clonotype was counted only a few times. A much larger clone is a single base away; this may be a read error. This sequence joins TRBV19 and TRBJ1-5; D unclear. The CDR3 covers 13 residues. With 3 bases removed from V and 6 bases from J, the gap between germline ends came to 9 bases. Germline V gene data show CDR1 as LNHDA and CDR2 as SQIVND (reference sequence). In DNA form, the CDR3 reads TGTGCCAGTAGTATCTCCGGAAGTCAGCCCCAGCATTTT. Protein: CASSISGSQPQHF.

This clonotype has more than one count but fewer than ten. The gene calls are TRBV4-2 and TRBJ2-7; 7 bases are a match to TRBD2. This CDR3 comprises 15 residues. V was pared by 5 bases and J by 0 bases, with 7 bases of the junction left unmatched. The germline gives CDR1 LGHNA, CDR2 YNFKEQ. As DNA, the CDR3 is TGTGCCAGCAGCTTGGGGGGGAGCAACTCCTACGAGCAGTACTTC. Translated, it gives CASSLGGSNSYEQYF.

This clonotype was observed many times. V is TRBV24-1 and J is TRBJ2-7; D is possibly TRBD2 (7 bases). Germline CDR1 KGHDR, CDR2 SFDVKD. Between the trimmed V and J ends, which lost 4 bases and 5 bases, there was a span of 20 bases. This CDR3 has 16 amino acids. The CDR3 nucleotides are TGTGCCACCAGTGACCCCGGGGGCGGGAGTCCCAACGAGCAGTACTTC. Its translation is CATSDPGGGSPNEQYF.

This clonotype was counted between two and nine times. The rearrangement joins TRBV11-2 to TRBJ1-4; tentatively, D is TRBD1 (5 bases). Trimming shortened V by 3 bases and J by 6 bases, and 26 bases separated the two germline ends. The CDR3 spans 19 residues. Germline assignment: CDR1 SGHAT and CDR2 FQNNGV. DNA for the CDR3: TGTGCCAGCAGCTTGGAATGGTCGGGTGGAGGGGTAGAGGATGAAAAACTGTTTTTT. It encodes CASSLEWSGGGVEDEKLFF. Full variable domain (rest looked up from reference TRBV11-2 and TRBJ1-4): EAGVAQSPRYKIIEKRQSVAFWCNPISGHATLYWYQQILGQGPKLLIQFQNNGVVDDSQLPKDRFSAERLKGVDSTLKIQPAKLEDSAVYLCASSLEWSGGGVEDEKLFFGSGTQLSVL.